The entry below gives a single TCR beta chain sequence along with its context. No antigen is known for it. These data originate in a study of regulatory T cells in long-lasting Graves disease. About the study: Persistent Graves' disease denoted over 5 years of antithyroid drugs plus positive TSH receptor antibodies.

Study-wide results and caveats: The work looked only at peripheral blood and did not look at thyroid tissue. Patients with persistent disease showed a bias toward TRBV28, TRBJ1-2 and TRBJ2-5. Public clonotype sharing was higher in persistent than newly diagnosed patients.

V was cut by 8 bases and J by 2 bases, with 11 bases left in between. This CDR3 has 13 residues. Germline V gene sequence: CDR1 MNHNS, CDR2 SASEGT. Libraries of TCR beta came from iRepertoire HTBI primers plus Arm-PCR of CDR3 regions. TCRdb independently ran MiXCR on the multiplex PCR reads; one entry per CDR3 protein. This table holds roughly 500,000 distinct CDR3 sequences, approximately 23% found once. Time point of the sample: persistent/refractory GD, antithyroid drugs over 5 years with positive TRAb. From RNA extracted from PBMCs, the TCR library was made. The material sequenced was peripheral blood mononuclear cells (PBMCs), taken when the disease was refractory, from a patient treated with antithyroid drugs. This sequence originates from a female donor with Graves disease. The chain is built from TRBV6-1 and TRBJ2-3; no clear D. CDR3 nucleotide sequence: TGTGCCAGCGCAGTACGGCTCACAGATACGCAGTATTTT. Residues: CASAVRLTDTQYF.